These 2 T cell receptor beta chains originate from one sample sequenced in a study of glioma-infiltrating T cells. The iRepertoire nested amplicon-rescue multiplex PCR amplified TCR alpha and beta CDR3s from RNA. TCRdb recomputed calls from the multiplex PCR reads with MiXCR, one row per CDR3 protein. Here the sample spans 100,000 to 150,000 distinct CDR3 sequences, approximately 25% being singletons. Sequenced sample: glioma tissue, nonneoplastic brain tissue, or PBMCs (not recorded which). The receptors originated from a human donor with low-grade glioma or glioblastoma, undergoing nonglioma brain surgery, or in good health (not recorded which).

This chain uses TRBV29-1 with TRBJ1-4, with no clear D. From germline, CDR1 is SQVTM and CDR2 ANQGSEA. This CDR3 is 15 amino acids long. Between the trimmed V and J ends, which lost 4 bases and 0 bases, there was a span of 12 bases. The CDR3 loop reads CSVAHRGATNEKLFF. CDR3 sequence (DNA): TGCAGCGTTGCCCATCGCGGGGCAACTAATGAAAAACTGTTTTTT.

Remarks on this clonotype: A much larger clone differs by one base, so this may be a read error. This rearrangement joins TRBV4-1 to TRBJ1-1, with D maybe TRBD1 (5 bases). With 5 bases removed from V and 10 bases from J, the gap between germline ends came to 23 bases. CDR1 MGHRA and CDR2 YSYEKL come from the germline V gene. The CDR3 spans 15 residues. The DNA of the CDR3 is TGCGCCAGCAGCAAAGGAAGTTTGGCAGGGCAAACAGCTTTCTTT. Its protein is CASSKGSLAGQTAFF.